These 9 T cell receptor beta chains originate from one sample sequenced in a study of blood T cell repertoires in COVID-19. Using immunoSEQ multiplex PCR, the repertoire was profiled, and TCRdb retains in-frame clones only, with some absent. The data contain hundreds of thousands of clones, just under 85% of them singletons. Sequenced input: peripheral blood. The receptors derive from a man of 80 years or more with acute or convalescent COVID-19.

This clone was counted once. This chain links TRBV30 with TRBJ1-4; D uncertain. The V end was cut by 2 bases, the J end by 13 bases, with 17 bases between. Germline loops: CDR1 GTSNPN, CDR2 SVGIG (reference sequence). This CDR3 has 13 amino acids. The CDR3 nucleotides are TGTGCCTGGAGTACGGCAGGCCCTAGCTCACTGTTTTTT. This gives the protein CAWSTAGPSSLFF.

The V call is TRBV4-1, the J call TRBJ1-1; unclear D gene. The ends were cut back, 5 bases at V and 0 bases at J, with 10 bases in the middle. There are 14 residues in the CDR3. Germline V gene lookup returns CDR1 MGHRA and CDR2 YSYEKL. For the CDR3, the DNA is TGCGCCAGCAGCTCCTATCAGGTGAACACTGAAGCTTTCTTT. It specifies CASSSYQVNTEAFF.

The CDR3 here is CASSQPEVRRGGDTQYF. The DNA of the CDR3 is TGTGCCAGCAGCCAGCCCGAGGTGAGGCGGGGGGGAGATACGCAGTATTTT. J is TRBJ2-3 and V is TRBV3-1 (or the pseudogene TRBV3-2); the match to TRBD2 covers 9 bases. The CDR3 has 17 residues. Germline CDR1 reads LGHDT; CDR2 reads YNNKEL (reference sequence). With 3 bases clipped from V and 5 bases from J, the junction kept 12 bases outside the gene matches.

The chain links TRBV7-2 to TRBJ2-7; possibly TRBD1 for D (6 bases). The V and J ends lost 5 bases and 0 bases respectively, with 11 bases between them. The CDR3 is 14 amino acids. Germline CDR1 is SGHTA and CDR2 is FQGNSA. The CDR3 region is CASSAQGYSYEQYF. Written as DNA, the CDR3 is TGTGCCAGCAGCGCACAGGGTTACTCCTACGAGCAGTACTTC. Complete variable domain (other parts from reference TRBV7-2 and TRBJ2-7): GAGVSQSPSNKVTEKGKDVELRCDPISGHTALYWYRQSLGQGLEFLIYFQGNSAPDKSGLPSDRFSAERTGGSVSTLTIQRTQQEDSAVYLCASSAQGYSYEQYFGPGTRLTVT.

Only one count was recorded for this clone. V and J are TRBV10-2 and TRBJ2-7; D might be TRBD2 (5 bases). Trimming left V 8 bases short and J 0 bases short, with 8 bases between. This CDR3 is 12 amino acids long. Germline CDR1 reads WSHSY; CDR2 reads SAAADI. The CDR3 region is CASGRASYEQYF. The CDR3 DNA reads TGCGCCAGCGGGCGGGCCTCCTACGAGCAGTACTTC.

The chain combines TRBV24-1 with TRBJ2-2; the match to TRBD2 covers 7 bases. The junction had 9 bases not matched to a gene; V was cut back by 8 bases and J by 7 bases. CDR3 length: 14 amino acids. Germline V gene lookup returns CDR1 KGHDR and CDR2 SFDVKD. CDR3 bases: TGTGCCACCACCCCCGGGGGGACGAGCGGGGAGCTGTTTTTT. It specifies CATTPGGTSGELFF.

This rearrangement joins TRBV5-1 to TRBJ2-3; 8 bases agree with TRBD1. J gave up 4 bases and V 2 bases, and 6 bases lay outside the gene matches. The CDR3 totals 15 residues. Looked up from germline, CDR1 is SGHRS and CDR2 is YFSETQ. The CDR3 region has the DNA TGCGCCAGCAGCTTCGTTGGACAGGGCTCAGATACGCAGTATTTT. Its translation: CASSFVGQGSDTQYF.

This CDR3 is CASSDPRGATSMEKLFF. CDR3 nucleotides: TGTGCCAGCAGTGACCCCAGGGGGGCAACGAGTATGGAAAAACTGTTTTTT. The J gene is TRBJ1-4, the V gene TRBV28; 7 bases fit TRBD1. Germline CDR1 is MDHEN and CDR2 is SYDVKM. The CDR3 runs 17 residues. The V and J ends lost 5 bases and 8 bases, in that order; junction bases with no gene match: 17.

The gene calls are TRBV6-5 and TRBJ1-6, with D possibly TRBD1 on 5 matching bases. V lost 11 bases to trimming and J lost 8 bases, with 19 bases between them. Germline CDR1 reads MNHEY; CDR2 reads SVGAGI. The CDR3 is made up of 14 amino acids. CDR3 loop: CAALGQSGYSPLHF. The CDR3 nucleotides are TGTGCCGCCTTGGGGCAGAGCGGGTATTCACCCCTCCACTTT.